The 17 T cell receptor beta chains below were found in one sample sequenced in a study of blood T cell repertoires in COVID-19. The assay was immunoSEQ multiplex PCR, and TCRdb's table has in-frame clones only and misses some. The repertoire holds about 310,000 clones, with roughly nine tenths as singletons. Input material: PBMCs or T cells enriched from blood (not recorded which). These receptor sequences come from a man in his fifties or sixties who had recovered from COVID-19.

Notes on this clone: Other DNA sequences in this sample translate to the same CDR3. The genes are TRBV4-3 and TRBJ2-7; D is unresolved. The CDR3 loop spans 14 amino acids. CDR1 and CDR2 (germline): LGHNA, YSLEER. Trimming removed 1 base at V and 3 bases at J, with 10 bases between. CDR3 nucleotide sequence: TGCGCCAGCAGCCAAGGCCCGGGTGGCTACGAGCAGTACTTC. Translation: CASSQGPGGYEQYF.

The chain employs TRBV5-1 and TRBJ1-6; D is perhaps TRBD1 (6 bases). Germline CDR1 is SGHRS and CDR2 is YFSETQ. The CDR3 covers 15 residues. Trimming cost V 2 bases and J 9 bases, with 15 bases left between them. As DNA, the CDR3 is TGCGCCAGCAGCTTATACCGGGACATAGGTTCACCCCTCCACTTT. Protein: CASSLYRDIGSPLHF. Using reference TRBV5-1 and TRBJ1-6 for the parts outside the CDR3, the full variable domain is KAGVTQTPRYLIKTRGQQVTLSCSPISGHRSVSWYQQTPGQGLQFLFEYFSETQRNKGNFPGRFSGRQFSNSRSEMNVSTLELGDSALYLCASSLYRDIGSPLHFGNGTRLTVT.

This sequence joins TRBV15 and TRBJ1-5; 10 bases map to TRBD1. The CDR3 has 20 amino acids. Germline V gives CDR1 LNHNV, CDR2 YYDKDF (reference sequence). Unmatched junction bases numbered 14, after V lost 1 base and J lost 2 bases. CDR3 sequence (DNA): TGTGCCACCAGCAGAGTAGGGACAGGGGCCCTCGTGGGTGGCAATCAGCCCCAGCATTTT. It encodes CATSRVGTGALVGGNQPQHF.

This chain links TRBV20-1 with TRBJ1-5; possibly TRBD1 for D (6 bases). The CDR3 has 13 residues. Germline lookup yields CDR1 DFQATT and CDR2 SNEGSKA (reference sequence). Trimming took off 3 bases at V and 4 bases at J, with 10 bases between the two ends. This chain's CDR3 is CSASSGANQPQHF. The CDR3 DNA sequence: TGCAGTGCTAGTTCAGGGGCGAATCAGCCCCAGCATTTT.

The chain employs TRBV18 and TRBJ2-3; D unclear. Germline CDR1 KGHSH, CDR2 LQKENI. V lost 0 bases and J 1 base, leaving 8 bases between the germline ends. The CDR3 is 15 amino acids. This chain's CDR3 is CASSPPVLRTDTQYF. DNA for the CDR3: TGTGCCAGCTCACCACCGGTTCTACGCACAGATACGCAGTATTTT.

The V call is TRBV29-1, the J call TRBJ1-5; D might be TRBD1 (6 bases). The V and J ends lost 4 bases and 7 bases respectively, with 14 bases between them. CDR3 length equals 13 residues. From germline, CDR1 is SQVTM and CDR2 ANQGSEA. CDR3 sequence: CSVGTLTGQPQHF. CDR3 coding DNA: TGCAGCGTTGGGACCCTGACAGGCCAGCCCCAGCATTTT.

V usage is TRBV7-2 and J usage is TRBJ2-3; no firm D call. V was cut by 5 bases and J by 2 bases, with 8 bases left in between. The CDR3 has 13 amino acids. Germline values: CDR1 SGHTA, CDR2 FQGNSA. This CDR3 reads CASSRGFTDTQYF. DNA for the CDR3: TGTGCCAGCAGCCGCGGCTTCACAGATACGCAGTATTTT.

With respect to this clone: Other DNA sequences within the sample encode an identical CDR3. The chain has TRBV5-1 and TRBJ2-3; 14 nucleotides agree with TRBD2. The trim removed 3 bases at V and 6 bases at J, leaving 3 bases unmatched. Germline CDR1 SGHRS, CDR2 YFSETQ. The CDR3 is made up of 15 amino acids. Written as DNA, the CDR3 is TGCGCCAGCAGCTGGGGGACTAGCGGGAGTGATACGCAGTATTTT. This gives the protein CASSWGTSGSDTQYF.

The chain recombines TRBV27 with TRBJ1-3; D is uncertain. The V end was cut by 2 bases, the J end by 0 bases, with 5 bases between. The length of the CDR3 is 14 residues. Germline V gene data show CDR1 as MNHEY and CDR2 as SMNVEV (reference sequence). CDR3: CASSLISSGNTIYF. In DNA form, the CDR3 reads TGTGCCAGCAGTTTAATCAGCTCTGGAAACACCATATATTTT.

The chain has TRBV5-1 and TRBJ2-5, with TRBD2 matching over 8 bases. With V trimmed by 0 bases and J by 5 bases, 9 bases remained unmatched. This CDR3 is built from 16 residues. Germline values: CDR1 SGHRS, CDR2 YFSETQ. CDR3 amino acids: CASSLDGNGGAETQYF. The CDR3 bases are TGCGCCAGCAGCTTGGACGGGAACGGGGGGGCGGAGACCCAGTACTTC.

The chain recombines TRBV7-2 with TRBJ1-6; 8 positions match TRBD1. V was clipped by 3 bases and J by 6 bases; unmatched bases: 4. CDR1 and CDR2 from the germline V gene are SGHTA and FQGNSA. CDR3 length equals 15 residues. This CDR3 is CASSFDRGSNSPLHF. The DNA of the CDR3 is TGTGCCAGCAGCTTTGACAGGGGTAGTAATTCACCCCTCCACTTT.

Only one count was recorded for this clone. The chain joins TRBV6-5 to TRBJ2-5; 9 bases match TRBD1. V was clipped by 8 bases and J by 5 bases; unmatched bases: 9. In germline, CDR1 is MNHEY, CDR2 SVGAGI. There are 14 residues in the CDR3. CDR3 coding DNA: TGTGCCAGCGGCATGGGACAGGGAAGGGAGACCCAGTACTTC. Translation: CASGMGQGRETQYF.

The chain links TRBV2 to TRBJ2-5; 10 nucleotides line up with TRBD1. CDR1 is SNHLY, CDR2 FYNNEI, per germline. J gave up 2 bases and V 3 bases, and 6 bases lay outside the gene matches. This CDR3 spans 16 amino acids. The CDR3 bases are TGTGCCAGCAGTGAGGGACAGGGGCCCTTTCAAGAGACCCAGTACTTC. It specifies CASSEGQGPFQETQYF.

The chain combines TRBV6-6 with TRBJ2-7; D is possibly TRBD2 (6 bases). The CDR3 runs 13 residues. V was pared by 5 bases and J by 3 bases, with 11 bases between. From germline, CDR1 is MNHNY and CDR2 SVGAGI (reference sequence). The CDR3 nucleotides are TGTGCCAGCAGTCCTGGGGGGATCTACGAGCAGTACTTC. It yields the protein CASSPGGIYEQYF.

V is TRBV24-1 and J is TRBJ2-1; 9 bases match TRBD2. Germline loops: CDR1 KGHDR, CDR2 SFDVKD. Trimming at V came to 12 bases and at J to 2 bases, leaving 4 bases not matched to a gene. The CDR3 length is 13 residues. CDR3 in DNA: TGTGCCTGCGCGGGAGGGCCCTACAATGAGCAGTTCTTC. Encoded protein: CACAGGPYNEQFF.

The CDR3 nucleotides read TGTGCCAGCAGCTCGCCTTCTAGCGGGAGGGCCGGAGGGAATGAGCAGTTCTTC. It is translated as CASSSPSSGRAGGNEQFF. This chain connects TRBV5-5 to TRBJ2-1, with 12 bases matching TRBD2. J lost 7 bases, V lost 3 bases, and 14 bases had no gene match. Looked up from germline, CDR1 is SGHKS and CDR2 is YYEKEE (reference sequence). The CDR3 is made up of 18 amino acids.

The chain is built from TRBV2 and TRBJ1-6, with D perhaps TRBD1 (5 bases). The CDR3 runs 13 residues. Looked up from germline, CDR1 is SNHLY and CDR2 is FYNNEI. The V gene lost 7 bases and the J gene lost 10 bases, with 14 bases spanning the gap. The CDR3 DNA is TGTGCCAGCAATATCAGGGAACGCTCACCCCTCCACTTT. Translated: CASNIRERSPLHF.